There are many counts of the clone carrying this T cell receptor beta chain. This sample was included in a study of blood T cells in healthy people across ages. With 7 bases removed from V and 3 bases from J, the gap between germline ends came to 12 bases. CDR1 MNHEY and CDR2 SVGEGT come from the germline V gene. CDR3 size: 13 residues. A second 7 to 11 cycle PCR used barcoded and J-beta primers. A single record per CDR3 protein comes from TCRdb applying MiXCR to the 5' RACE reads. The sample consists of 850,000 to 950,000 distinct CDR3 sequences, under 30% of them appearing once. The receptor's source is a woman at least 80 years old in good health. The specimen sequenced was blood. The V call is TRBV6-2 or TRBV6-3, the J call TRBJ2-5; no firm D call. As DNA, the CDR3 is TGTGCCAGCAATGATCCGGGTAAAGAGACCCAGTACTTC. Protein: CASNDPGKETQYF.